Detailed here is one TCR beta chain. In Cohort 3, a recovered donor had either two negative PCRs, clearance, or symptom resolution. Original analysis: Estimates of nucleated cell counts were drawn from the amplification of reference gene primers. The method was immunoSEQ multiplex PCR; TCRdb's version includes in-frame clones alone and lacks a portion of them. V and J calls and clone size follow that table, whereas D and trimming were derived from the DNA. In the table there are some 300,000 clones, approximately 91% of which are singletons. V lost 3 bases, J lost 3 bases, and 12 bases lay in between. The CDR3 is made up of 15 amino acids. Per the germline V gene, CDR1 is LNHDA and CDR2 is SQIVND (reference sequence). These data belong to a study of blood T cell repertoires in COVID-19. Turning to the study itself: T cells, B-cell-depleted T cells, or PBMCs provided the cDNA or gDNA that served as material.

The receptor was isolated from a woman aged 40-49 years who had recovered from COVID-19. Sequenced: PBMCs or T cells enriched from blood (not recorded which). The rearrangement joins TRBV19 to TRBJ2-1; D call uncertain. For the CDR3, the DNA is TGTGCCAGTAGTATTGCTAGAATCAACTACAATGAGCAGTTCTTC. It encodes CASSIARINYNEQFF.